This entry lists 30 T cell receptor beta chains sequenced from one sample in a study of T cells in lung cancer brain metastases. Some clones are missing from TCRdb's copy, which holds only in-frame ones; the method was immunoSEQ multiplex PCR. The sample records roughly 5,000 clones, around 85% being singletons. Sequencing was done on a sample of tumor tissue from a brain metastasis. The source of these receptors is a woman between 50 and 59 years old with non-small cell lung cancer that had spread to the brain.

On this clone itself: Its ends do not fully match the called genes, so a read error is possible. This chain links TRBV30 with TRBJ2-3; D could derive from TRBD1 or TRBD2 (6 bases each). Germline assignment: CDR1 GTSNPN and CDR2 SVGIG (reference sequence). This CDR3 region has 15 residues. This CDR3 is CTWFRGGLSTDTQYF. CDR3 coding DNA: TGTACCTGGTTCAGGGGAGGCCTTAGCACAGATACGCAGTATTTT.

V usage is TRBV11-1 and J usage is TRBJ1-3, with D possibly being TRBD1 (6 bases). Per germline, CDR1 SGHAT and CDR2 FQDESV (reference sequence). V dropped 6 bases and J dropped 13 bases, with 22 bases sitting between them. CDR3 length equals 14 residues. CDR3 sequence: CASRSQGATGRIYF. As DNA, the CDR3 is TGTGCCAGCAGATCACAGGGAGCGACGGGGCGGATATATTTT.

The DNA of the CDR3 is TGTGCCACCAGCAGAGTCAGTGATAAGACCCAGTACTTC. Protein product: CATSRVSDKTQYF. This chain connects TRBV15 to TRBJ2-5; D unclear. Per the germline V gene, CDR1 is LNHNV and CDR2 is YYDKDF (reference sequence). The CDR3 runs to 13 residues. V lost 1 base, J lost 6 bases, and 9 bases lay in between. Drawing the rest from reference TRBV15 and TRBJ2-5, the complete variable domain is DAMVIQNPRYQVTQFGKPVTLSCSQTLNHNVMYWYQQKSSQAPKLLFHYYDKDFNNEADTPDNFQSRRPNTSFCFLDIRSPGLGDTAMYLCATSRVSDKTQYFGPGTRLLVL.

The DNA of the CDR3 is TGTGCCAGCAGCTCTGGACAGGGGCTAGCGGGAAAGGTCGGGGAGCTGTTTTTT. Protein: CASSSGQGLAGKVGELFF. The rearrangement joins TRBV7-2 to TRBJ2-2; D may be TRBD1 or TRBD2 (9 bases each). Per the germline V gene, CDR1 is SGHTA and CDR2 is FQGNSA. This CDR3 comprises 18 residues. Trimming pared 4 bases from V and 7 bases from J, leaving 25 bases between.

V and J are TRBV18 and TRBJ1-1; 8 bases fit TRBD1. The CDR3 consists of 13 residues. CDR1 is KGHSH and CDR2 is LQKENI in the germline V gene. V lost 6 bases to trimming and J lost 3 bases; unmatched junction nucleotides: 3. CDR3 DNA sequence: TGTGCCAGCTCGTCGGGACAGGACACTGAAGCTTTCTTT. Its protein product is CASSSGQDTEAFF.

About this clone: The same CDR3 also results from other DNA sequences found in this sample. The chain combines TRBV7-8 with TRBJ2-1; D not certain. V lost 1 base to trimming and J lost 4 bases, with 14 bases between them. The CDR3 contains 16 residues. Germline CDR1 and CDR2: SGHVS and FQNEAQ. The CDR3 here is CASSLEQLSSYNEQFF. CDR3 coding DNA: TGTGCCAGCAGCTTAGAACAGCTCAGCTCTTACAATGAGCAGTTCTTC.

The chain joins TRBV28 to TRBJ2-7, with 7 bases fitting TRBD2. The CDR3 sequence is 16 residues long. V gave up 7 bases and J gave up 6 bases; unmatched junction bases: 18. CDR1 is MDHEN and CDR2 is SYDVKM in the germline V gene. The CDR3, as DNA: TGTGCCAGCACCACCTCAGTCCTAGCGGAACGCGGCGAGCAGTACTTC. Protein product: CASTTSVLAERGEQYF.

This rearrangement joins TRBV7-2 to TRBJ1-5, with a weak D call TRBD1 (6 bases). The CDR3 has 14 residues. The germline V gene has CDR1 SGHTA and CDR2 FQGNSA. V gave up 5 bases and J gave up 3 bases, with 11 bases separating them. CDR3 in amino acids: CASSPGQYNQPQHF. The CDR3, as DNA: TGTGCCAGCAGCCCAGGACAGTACAATCAGCCCCAGCATTTT.

The CDR3 loop is CASSRRPQHF. CDR3 nucleotides: TGTGCCAGCAGCAGGAGGCCCCAGCATTTT. The gene calls are TRBV21-1 and TRBJ1-5. TRBV21-1 is a pseudogene segment. This CDR3 is built from 10 residues.

This chain links TRBV28 with TRBJ1-2; no clear D gene. V lost 10 bases to trimming and J lost 8 bases, with 11 bases between them. Germline V gives CDR1 MDHEN, CDR2 SYDVKM. This CDR3 is built from 10 residues. The CDR3 is CATQSWGYTF. CDR3 DNA sequence: TGTGCCACCCAATCCTGGGGCTACACCTTC.

A few counts support this clone. V usage is TRBV28 and J usage is TRBJ1-1; 7 bases align to TRBD1. V dropped 2 bases and J dropped 1; count of bases not matched to a gene: 1. The germline CDR1 and CDR2 sequences are MDHEN and SYDVKM. The CDR3 spans 14 residues. The DNA for the CDR3 is TGTGCCAGCAGTTTAACAGGGGAGAACACTGAAGCTTTCTTT. The encoded protein is CASSLTGENTEAFF.

V is TRBV28 and J is TRBJ2-7, with 7 bases that match TRBD1. After removal of 6 bases from V and 3 bases from J, the junction contained 11 bases not matched to a gene. Germline assignment: CDR1 MDHEN and CDR2 SYDVKM. The CDR3 consists of 15 residues. The CDR3: CASSSTGTAIYEQYF. The DNA for the CDR3 is TGTGCCAGCAGCTCGACCGGGACAGCGATCTACGAGCAGTACTTC.

This clone was found a few times. V and J are TRBV9 and TRBJ1-1; D unresolved. Trimming cost V 0 bases and J 5 bases, with 17 bases left between them. This CDR3 contains 16 residues. From germline, CDR1 is SGDLS and CDR2 YYNGEE. CDR3 nucleotides: TGTGCCAGCAGCGTAGCGGCAGAATCGTTGGGGACTGAAGCTTTCTTT. Encoded protein: CASSVAAESLGTEAFF. The complete variable domain, with remaining parts taken from reference TRBV9 and TRBJ1-1, reads DSGVTQTPKHLITATGQRVTLRCSPRSGDLSVYWYQQSLDQGLQFLIQYYNGEERAKGNILERFSAQQFPDLHSELNLSSLELGDSALYFCASSVAAESLGTEAFFGQGTRLTVV.

This clone was counted a single time. The same CDR3 arises from other DNA sequences in this sample as well. The V and J genes are TRBV4-3 and TRBJ2-3, with TRBD2 as a possible D gene (5 bases). Germline lookup yields CDR1 LGHNA and CDR2 YSLEER. V was cut by 0 bases and J by 4 bases, with 20 bases left in between. CDR3 length: 18 amino acids. This CDR3 is CASSQDWLAGVSADTQYF. The CDR3 DNA is TGCGCCAGCAGCCAAGATTGGCTAGCAGGAGTGTCTGCAGATACGCAGTATTTT.

This clone came up a few times. The V and J genes are TRBV28 and TRBJ2-3, with TRBD1 matching over 10 bases. The ends lost 1 base at V and 7 bases at J; junction bases unmatched: 5. This CDR3 has 15 residues. The germline CDR1 and CDR2 sequences are MDHEN and SYDVKM. CDR3 protein: CASSLSGQGLNTQYF. The CDR3 nucleotides read TGTGCCAGCAGTTTATCGGGACAGGGGTTAAATACGCAGTATTTT.

The chain uses TRBV10-3 and TRBJ1-4; no definite D call. V lost 10 bases, J lost 4 bases, and 13 bases lay in between. Germline CDR1 and CDR2: ENHRY and SYGVKD. The CDR3 consists of 13 residues. The CDR3 DNA is TGTGCCACCCAGGCCAAAAATAATGAAAAACTGTTTTTT. Its protein product is CATQAKNNEKLFF.

The chain joins TRBV5-4 to TRBJ2-7; 9 nucleotides match TRBD1. Trimming took 4 bases from V and 2 from J; bases not matched to a gene: 10. The CDR3 sequence is 16 residues long. The V gene's germline CDR1 is SGHNT and CDR2 YYREEE (reference sequence). Here the CDR3 DNA reads TGTGCCAGCAGCGCGGCCGGGACAGGGAACCCCTACGAGCAGTACTTC. Amino acids: CASSAAGTGNPYEQYF.

This clone was observed once. One end of the junction fails to match germline, which may point to a read error. CDR3: CASSLAEGDTIYF. For the CDR3, the DNA is TGTGCTAGCAGCTTAGCGGAGGGGGACACCATATATTTT. The rearrangement joins TRBV7-7 to TRBJ1-3; possible D gene TRBD1, 6 bases. Germline assignment: CDR1 SSHAT and CDR2 FNYEAQ (reference sequence). The CDR3 runs to 13 residues.

The CDR3 DNA is TGTGCCAGTAGTCTCAATCCCTCTCAGTATCAGCCCCAGCATTTT. It is translated as CASSLNPSQYQPQHF. The gene calls are TRBV19 and TRBJ1-5; D gene ambiguous. Trimming cost V 5 bases and J 5 bases, with 16 bases left between them. This CDR3 has 15 residues. The V gene's germline CDR1 is LNHDA and CDR2 SQIVND (reference sequence). The full variable domain, with the rest looked up from reference TRBV19 and TRBJ1-5, is DGGITQSPKYLFRKEGQNVTLSCEQNLNHDAMYWYRQDPGQGLRLIYYSQIVNDFQKGDIAEGYSVSREKKESFPLTVTSAQKNPTAFYLCASSLNPSQYQPQHFGDGTRLSIL.

For the CDR3, the DNA is TGCAGCGCCCGGACTAGCGGGACGGCCGAGCAGTACTTC. Its protein product is CSARTSGTAEQYF. V gene TRBV29-1 combines with J gene TRBJ2-7, with 12 bases aligning to TRBD2. The CDR3 runs to 13 residues. Germline CDR1 SQVTM, CDR2 ANQGSEA. J lost 6 bases, V lost 7 bases, and 7 bases had no gene match.

The chain has TRBV27 and TRBJ2-7; 9 bases map to TRBD1. V shed 0 bases and J 5 bases; nucleotides not matched to a gene: 5. Germline CDR1 reads MNHEY; CDR2 reads SMNVEV (reference sequence). There are 15 residues in the CDR3. DNA for the CDR3: TGTGCCAGCAGTTTATCGAGAGGACAGGGGAACGAGCAGTACTTC. Translating it yields CASSLSRGQGNEQYF.

The chain has TRBV14 and TRBJ2-7; D call uncertain. V dropped 3 bases and J dropped 0 bases, with 6 bases sitting between them. Germline V gene sequence: CDR1 SGHDN, CDR2 FVKESK. CDR3 size: 13 residues. CDR3 nucleotides: TGTGCCAGCAGCCAGAGAGTCTCCTACGAGCAGTACTTC. Translated: CASSQRVSYEQYF.

In its sample, this clone was seen once. The chain recombines TRBV19 with TRBJ1-5; no definite D call. Germline CDR1 reads LNHDA; CDR2 reads SQIVND (reference sequence). The V gene lost 5 bases and the J gene lost 0 bases, with 8 bases spanning the gap. The CDR3 is 14 residues long. The CDR3 DNA reads TGTGCCAGTAGTGGCGGGATTAGCAATCAGCCCCAGCATTTT. The encoded protein is CASSGGISNQPQHF.

The chain joins TRBV7-3 to TRBJ2-1; 14 bases map to TRBD2. After removal of 6 bases from V and 1 base from J, the junction contained 14 bases not matched to a gene. In germline, CDR1 is SGHTA, CDR2 FQGTGA. The CDR3 spans 20 residues. Written as DNA, the CDR3 is TGTGCCAGCAGGATTAGACTAGCGGGAGGGGCTGGGAGGTCCTACAATGAGCAGTTCTTC. As protein: CASRIRLAGGAGRSYNEQFF.

This chain connects TRBV4-3 to TRBJ2-1, with D hard to call. Trimming removed 0 bases at V and 9 bases at J, with 6 bases between. Germline CDR1 is LGHNA and CDR2 is YSLEER. The CDR3 is made up of 12 amino acids. This CDR3 reads CASSQDRVEQFF. The CDR3 bases are TGCGCCAGCAGCCAAGATCGGGTTGAGCAGTTCTTC.

The V and J genes are TRBV5-4 and TRBJ2-1; a weak D match, TRBD2 (6 bases). Germline CDR1 and CDR2: SGHNT and YYREEE (reference sequence). The CDR3 sequence is 17 residues long. Trimming stripped 2 bases from V and 0 bases from J, with 15 bases between. This CDR3 is CASSLSGPSSSYNEQFF. As DNA, the CDR3 is TGTGCCAGCAGCTTAAGCGGGCCATCGAGCTCCTACAATGAGCAGTTCTTC.

The chain couples TRBV11-2 to TRBJ1-2; 7 nucleotides agree with TRBD1. With V trimmed by 6 bases and J by 0 bases, 13 bases remained unmatched. The CDR3 length is 17 residues. Germline CDR1 and CDR2: SGHAT and FQNNGV. The CDR3 DNA is TGTGCCAGCAGTCGTGTGGAGACCGGGACAGCTAACTATGGCTACACCTTC. Its protein is CASSRVETGTANYGYTF.

This chain links TRBV7-9 with TRBJ2-6; no reliable D call. Deletions cut 3 bases from V and 0 bases from J, with 6 bases between. Germline values: CDR1 SEHNR, CDR2 FQNEAQ (reference sequence). This CDR3 is 15 amino acids long. DNA of the CDR3: TGTGCCAGCAGCTTCTGGATCTCTGGGGCCAACGTCCTGACTTTC. This sequence encodes CASSFWISGANVLTF.

CDR3: CASSIGGSGSTDTQYF. Here the CDR3 DNA reads TGTGCCAGTAGTATAGGGGGTAGCGGGAGCACAGATACGCAGTATTTT. This chain connects TRBV19 to TRBJ2-3; 7 nucleotides align to TRBD2. The CDR3 sequence is 16 residues long. The ends lost 1 base at V and 0 bases at J; junction bases unmatched: 4. CDR1 and CDR2 from the germline V gene are LNHDA and SQIVND (reference sequence).

V and J are TRBV6-1 and TRBJ2-7; 13 nucleotides align to TRBD2. Germline V gives CDR1 MNHNS, CDR2 SASEGT. The CDR3 runs 18 residues. V was clipped by 0 bases and J by 4 bases; unmatched bases: 9. CDR3 in amino acids: CASSEAKGLAGVGYEQYF. The CDR3 DNA sequence: TGTGCCAGCAGTGAAGCGAAAGGACTAGCGGGAGTAGGTTACGAGCAGTACTTC.